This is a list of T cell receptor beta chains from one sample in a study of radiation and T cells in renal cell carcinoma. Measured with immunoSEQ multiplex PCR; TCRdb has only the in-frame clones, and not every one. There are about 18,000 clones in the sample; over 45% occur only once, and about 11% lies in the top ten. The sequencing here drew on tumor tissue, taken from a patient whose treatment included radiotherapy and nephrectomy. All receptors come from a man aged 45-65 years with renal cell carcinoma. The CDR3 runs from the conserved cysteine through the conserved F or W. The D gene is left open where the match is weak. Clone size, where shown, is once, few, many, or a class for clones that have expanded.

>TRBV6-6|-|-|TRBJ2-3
TGTGCCAGCAGTAACCGGGACATAAGCACAGATACGCAGTATTTT
CASSNRDISTDTQYF
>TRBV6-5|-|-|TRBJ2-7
TGTGCCAGCAGGGCCCCTGGTAGGATCTACGAGCAGTACTTC
CASRAPGRIYEQYF
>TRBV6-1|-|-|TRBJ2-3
TGTGCCAGCAGTGAAGCGCTGGGCAACATGGCTAGCACAGATACGCAGTATTTT
CASSEALGNMASTDTQYF
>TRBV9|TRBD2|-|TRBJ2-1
TGTGCCAGCAGCGTAGCTACGACTAGCGGAATGACTACAGCCTACAATGAGCAGTTCTTC
CASSVATTSGMTTAYNEQFF
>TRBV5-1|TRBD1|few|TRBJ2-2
TGCGCCAGCAGCTTAGTTCCAGGGGGCGCAATAGGGACCGGGGAGCTGTTTTTT
CASSLVPGGAIGTGELFF
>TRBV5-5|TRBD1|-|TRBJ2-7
TGTGCCAGCAGCTTCGGTCAGGGGGACCCACGGTACTTC
CASSFGQGDPRYF
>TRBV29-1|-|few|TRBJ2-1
TGCAGCGTTGAACCTACCGGGGCCTACAATGAGCAGTTCTTC
CSVEPTGAYNEQFF
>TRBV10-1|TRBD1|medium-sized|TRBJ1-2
TGCGCCAGCAGTGAGTTTTCCGGACAGGGGGATGGCTACACCTTC
CASSEFSGQGDGYTF
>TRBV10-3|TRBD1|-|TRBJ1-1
TGTGCCACTACAGGGGGGGACACTGAAGCTTTCTTT
CATTGGDTEAFF
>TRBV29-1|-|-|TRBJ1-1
TGCAGCGCGGTAACAGGGCGGATAGCTTTCTTT
CSAVTGRIAFF
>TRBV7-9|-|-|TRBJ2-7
TGTGCCAGCAGCTTAGGGGAGCTCGGTGGGGAGCAGTACTTC
CASSLGELGGEQYF
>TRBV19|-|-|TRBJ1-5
TGTGCCAGTAGTAATCCGGGTAACAATCAGCCCCAGCATTTT
CASSNPGNNQPQHF
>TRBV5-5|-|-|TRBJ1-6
TGTGCCAGCAGCACCTCACTACGGAATTCACCCCTCCACTTT
CASSTSLRNSPLHF
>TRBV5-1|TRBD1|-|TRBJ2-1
TGCGCCAGCAGCGCAGGGACAGGTAGCTCCTACAATGAGCAGTTCTTC
CASSAGTGSSYNEQFF
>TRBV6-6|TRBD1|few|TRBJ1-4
TGTGCCAGCCAGGGGGATAATGAAAAACTGTTTTTT
CASQGDNEKLFF
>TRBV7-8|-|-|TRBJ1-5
TGTGCCAGCAGCTTAGATGGTCTTAGCAATCAGCCCCAGCATTTT
CASSLDGLSNQPQHF
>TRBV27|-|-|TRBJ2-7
TGTGCCAGCAGTTTGAGTCCTAGCTCCTACGAGCAGTACTTC
CASSLSPSSYEQYF
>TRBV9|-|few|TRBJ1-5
TGTGCCAGCAGTGGGACCGGGGATCAGCCCCAGCATTTT
CASSGTGDQPQHF
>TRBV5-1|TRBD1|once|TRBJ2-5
TGCGCCAGCAGCTCGGGACAGGGGGGAGAGACCCAGTACTTC
CASSSGQGGETQYF
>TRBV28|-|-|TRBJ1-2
TGTGCCACCAAACTACAACAGGCCTTCTATGGCTACACCTTC
CATKLQQAFYGYTF
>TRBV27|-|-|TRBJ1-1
TGTGCCAGCAGCCGGGGAGGCACTGAAGCTTTCTTT
CASSRGGTEAFF
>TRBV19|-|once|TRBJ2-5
TGTGCCAGTAGTACCCCCGAGGACATGGCGCGGACCCAGTACTTC
CASSTPEDMARTQYF
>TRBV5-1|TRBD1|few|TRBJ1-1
TGCGCCAGCAGCTTCGGGACAGGGTATATGAACACTGAAGCTTTCTTT
CASSFGTGYMNTEAFF